The 17 T cell receptor beta chains below all came from one sample that was sequenced in a study of PD-L1 blockade in urothelial cancer. Method: immunoSEQ multiplex PCR; TCRdb's copy keeps in-frame clones and lacks some. The sample shows 55,000 to 70,000 clones, over 75% of them seen only once. Sequencing was performed on PBMCs, taken around atezolizumab (anti-PD-L1) treatment. Every receptor here comes from a man between 65 and 79 years old with urothelial cancer.

The chain uses TRBV6-5 and TRBJ2-1, with D possibly TRBD2 on 6 matching bases. Germline V lookup: CDR1 MNHEY, CDR2 SVGAGI. This CDR3 comprises 16 residues. Trimming stripped 4 bases from V and 0 bases from J, with 13 bases between. The CDR3 is CASSSRRSGSYNEQFF. Written as DNA, the CDR3 is TGTGCCAGCAGTTCCCGTCGTAGCGGCTCCTACAATGAGCAGTTCTTC.

The genes are TRBV29-1 and TRBJ2-7, with D unclear. CDR1 SQVTM and CDR2 ANQGSEA come from the germline V gene. This CDR3 has 11 residues. V shed 7 bases and J shed 2 bases, with 9 bases lying between them. As DNA, the CDR3 is TGCAGCGCGCAGGTTCCCTACGAGCAGTACTTC. As protein: CSAQVPYEQYF.

The rearrangement links TRBV6-5 to TRBJ2-1; 8 bases are a match to TRBD1. This CDR3 is 15 amino acids long. The germline V gene has CDR1 MNHEY and CDR2 SVGAGI. With 5 bases clipped from V and 0 bases from J, the junction kept 3 bases outside the gene matches. CDR3 sequence reads: CASSRQGSSYNEQFF. The CDR3 bases are TGTGCCAGCAGTCGACAGGGGAGCTCCTACAATGAGCAGTTCTTC.

Only one count was recorded for this clone. One end of the junction fails to match germline, which may point to a read error. V is TRBV7-7 and J is TRBJ2-5; TRBD1 might be the D (5 bases). Germline V gives CDR1 SSHAT, CDR2 FNYEAQ (reference sequence). This CDR3 contains 15 residues. CDR3 in amino acids: CASTPDGAGLETQYF. The CDR3 region has the DNA TGTGCTAGCACCCCCGATGGGGCAGGGTTGGAGACCCAGTACTTC.

The chain employs TRBV5-1 and TRBJ2-1; 8 bases are shared with TRBD1. CDR1 SGHRS and CDR2 YFSETQ come from the germline V gene. The CDR3 length is 13 residues. V lost 4 bases and J lost 6; bases outside the gene matches: 3. CDR3 protein: CASSPGQGNEQFF. In DNA, the CDR3 is TGCGCCAGCAGCCCAGGACAGGGCAATGAGCAGTTCTTC.

CDR3 amino acids: CASSIQGNLGTEAFF. For the CDR3, the DNA is TGTGCCAGTAGTATTCAGGGGAACCTGGGCACTGAAGCTTTCTTT. The chain uses TRBV19 and TRBJ1-1, with D possibly TRBD1 on 6 matching bases. The CDR3 consists of 15 residues. Germline lookup yields CDR1 LNHDA and CDR2 SQIVND (reference sequence). With 3 bases removed from V and 4 bases from J, the gap between germline ends came to 15 bases.

This clone was counted only a few times. The J gene is TRBJ1-5, the V gene TRBV2, with TRBD1 as a possible D gene (6 bases). Trimming took off 1 base at V and 2 bases at J, with 12 bases between the two ends. Germline lookup yields CDR1 SNHLY and CDR2 FYNNEI. This CDR3 has 16 residues. CDR3 nucleotide sequence: TGTGCCAGCAGTGAAGGGGTGAGACAGGGCAATCAGCCCCAGCATTTT. Residues: CASSEGVRQGNQPQHF.

The CDR3: CASSTRQGANGELFF. Written as DNA, the CDR3 is TGTGCCAGTAGTACGAGACAGGGGGCCAACGGGGAGCTGTTTTTT. The chain couples TRBV19 to TRBJ2-2; 10 nucleotides match TRBD1. CDR1 LNHDA and CDR2 SQIVND come from the germline V gene (reference sequence). This CDR3 is 15 amino acids long. The V segment lost 4 bases and the J segment 7 bases; nucleotides outside the gene matches: 6. Supplemented by reference TRBV19 and TRBJ2-2, the full variable domain reads DGGITQSPKYLFRKEGQNVTLSCEQNLNHDAMYWYRQDPGQGLRLIYYSQIVNDFQKGDIAEGYSVSREKKESFPLTVTSAQKNPTAFYLCASSTRQGANGELFFGEGSRLTVL.

Comment on this clone: At one end, the junction sequence differs from germline, possibly due to a read error. The gene calls are TRBV30 and TRBJ2-1, with D tentatively TRBD2 (7 bases). Per germline, CDR1 GTSNPN and CDR2 SVGIG (reference sequence). This CDR3 is 14 amino acids long. The CDR3 DNA follows: TGTGCCGGAGGGGGGGGCTCGGGATACAGTGAGCAGTTCTTC. Translating gives CAGGGGSGYSEQFF.

The chain recombines TRBV30 with TRBJ1-5; D might be TRBD1 (6 bases). The CDR3 totals 13 residues. CDR1 and CDR2 (germline): GTSNPN, SVGIG (reference sequence). With 3 bases removed from V and 7 bases from J, the gap between germline ends came to 13 bases. The CDR3 DNA follows: TGTGCCTGGAGAACAGGGTTCGGCCAGCCCCAGCATTTT. Translating it yields CAWRTGFGQPQHF.

This chain connects TRBV4-1 to TRBJ2-1, with 14 bases lining up with TRBD2. The CDR3 consists of 16 residues. Germline trimming cut 0 bases from V and 15 bases from J; bases unmatched to any gene: 10. Germline loops: CDR1 MGHRA, CDR2 YSYEKL. Here the CDR3 DNA reads TGCGCCAGCAGCCAAGATCTGACTAGCGGGAGGGGTCCTCGGTTCTTC. This gives the protein CASSQDLTSGRGPRFF.

The chain links TRBV2 to TRBJ1-2; D not certain. Germline V gives CDR1 SNHLY, CDR2 FYNNEI. The CDR3 totals 14 residues. The ends were cut back, 2 bases at V and 4 bases at J, with 11 bases in the middle. CDR3 DNA sequence: TGTGCCAGCAGTGAATCACAGCTAACCTATGGCTACACCTTC. Protein sequence: CASSESQLTYGYTF. Using reference TRBV2 and TRBJ1-2 for the parts outside the CDR3, the full variable domain is EPEVTQTPSHQVTQMGQEVILRCVPISNHLYFYWYRQILGQKVEFLVSFYNNEISEKSEIFDDQFSVERPDGSNFTLKIRSTKLEDSAMYFCASSESQLTYGYTFGSGTRLTVV.

CDR3 sequence reads: CASSSNSRGVYEQYF. CDR3 DNA sequence: TGTGCCAGCAGTTCAAATAGTCGCGGGGTCTACGAGCAGTACTTC. The chain links TRBV27 to TRBJ2-7, with D tentatively TRBD2 (6 bases). CDR3 length: 15 residues. Germline CDR1 MNHEY, CDR2 SMNVEV (reference sequence). Between the trimmed V and J ends, which lost 4 bases and 3 bases, there was a span of 16 bases.

The chain combines TRBV2 with TRBJ1-5; tentative D call: TRBD1 (5 bases). The germline V gene has CDR1 SNHLY and CDR2 FYNNEI. With 6 bases removed from V and 5 bases from J, the gap between germline ends came to 14 bases. The CDR3 is 14 amino acids. DNA of the CDR3: TGTGCCAGCAGCCTGGCAGGGTCCTATCAGCCCCAGCATTTT. Translated, it gives CASSLAGSYQPQHF.

The V and J genes are TRBV6-1 and TRBJ2-7, with 7 bases identical to TRBD1. V dropped 11 bases and J dropped 1; count of bases not matched to a gene: 8. This CDR3 comprises 13 residues. Germline V gene lookup returns CDR1 MNHNS and CDR2 SASEGT. The CDR3 loop reads CAVERQGSYEQYF. The CDR3 DNA reads as TGTGCCGTCGAGAGACAGGGTTCCTACGAGCAGTACTTC.

The chain uses TRBV30 and TRBJ2-3; possible D gene TRBD2, 6 bases. The V gene's germline CDR1 is GTSNPN and CDR2 SVGIG (reference sequence). Trimming cost V 5 bases and J 1 base, with 7 bases left between them. The CDR3 loop spans 12 amino acids. CDR3 sequence (DNA): TGTGCCTGGGGAGGGCGCACAGATACGCAGTATTTT. Translated, it gives CAWGGRTDTQYF.

This clone was seen a handful of times. The CDR3 DNA is TGTGCCAGCAGCTTGACGACAGGGGGGCTAGGCGAGCAGTACTTC. Translation gives CASSLTTGGLGEQYF. This sequence joins TRBV11-2 and TRBJ2-7, with 9 bases aligning to TRBD1. The V gene end was trimmed by 3 bases and the J gene end by 6 bases; junction bases not matched to a gene: 9. Germline lookup yields CDR1 SGHAT and CDR2 FQNNGV. The CDR3 is 15 residues long.